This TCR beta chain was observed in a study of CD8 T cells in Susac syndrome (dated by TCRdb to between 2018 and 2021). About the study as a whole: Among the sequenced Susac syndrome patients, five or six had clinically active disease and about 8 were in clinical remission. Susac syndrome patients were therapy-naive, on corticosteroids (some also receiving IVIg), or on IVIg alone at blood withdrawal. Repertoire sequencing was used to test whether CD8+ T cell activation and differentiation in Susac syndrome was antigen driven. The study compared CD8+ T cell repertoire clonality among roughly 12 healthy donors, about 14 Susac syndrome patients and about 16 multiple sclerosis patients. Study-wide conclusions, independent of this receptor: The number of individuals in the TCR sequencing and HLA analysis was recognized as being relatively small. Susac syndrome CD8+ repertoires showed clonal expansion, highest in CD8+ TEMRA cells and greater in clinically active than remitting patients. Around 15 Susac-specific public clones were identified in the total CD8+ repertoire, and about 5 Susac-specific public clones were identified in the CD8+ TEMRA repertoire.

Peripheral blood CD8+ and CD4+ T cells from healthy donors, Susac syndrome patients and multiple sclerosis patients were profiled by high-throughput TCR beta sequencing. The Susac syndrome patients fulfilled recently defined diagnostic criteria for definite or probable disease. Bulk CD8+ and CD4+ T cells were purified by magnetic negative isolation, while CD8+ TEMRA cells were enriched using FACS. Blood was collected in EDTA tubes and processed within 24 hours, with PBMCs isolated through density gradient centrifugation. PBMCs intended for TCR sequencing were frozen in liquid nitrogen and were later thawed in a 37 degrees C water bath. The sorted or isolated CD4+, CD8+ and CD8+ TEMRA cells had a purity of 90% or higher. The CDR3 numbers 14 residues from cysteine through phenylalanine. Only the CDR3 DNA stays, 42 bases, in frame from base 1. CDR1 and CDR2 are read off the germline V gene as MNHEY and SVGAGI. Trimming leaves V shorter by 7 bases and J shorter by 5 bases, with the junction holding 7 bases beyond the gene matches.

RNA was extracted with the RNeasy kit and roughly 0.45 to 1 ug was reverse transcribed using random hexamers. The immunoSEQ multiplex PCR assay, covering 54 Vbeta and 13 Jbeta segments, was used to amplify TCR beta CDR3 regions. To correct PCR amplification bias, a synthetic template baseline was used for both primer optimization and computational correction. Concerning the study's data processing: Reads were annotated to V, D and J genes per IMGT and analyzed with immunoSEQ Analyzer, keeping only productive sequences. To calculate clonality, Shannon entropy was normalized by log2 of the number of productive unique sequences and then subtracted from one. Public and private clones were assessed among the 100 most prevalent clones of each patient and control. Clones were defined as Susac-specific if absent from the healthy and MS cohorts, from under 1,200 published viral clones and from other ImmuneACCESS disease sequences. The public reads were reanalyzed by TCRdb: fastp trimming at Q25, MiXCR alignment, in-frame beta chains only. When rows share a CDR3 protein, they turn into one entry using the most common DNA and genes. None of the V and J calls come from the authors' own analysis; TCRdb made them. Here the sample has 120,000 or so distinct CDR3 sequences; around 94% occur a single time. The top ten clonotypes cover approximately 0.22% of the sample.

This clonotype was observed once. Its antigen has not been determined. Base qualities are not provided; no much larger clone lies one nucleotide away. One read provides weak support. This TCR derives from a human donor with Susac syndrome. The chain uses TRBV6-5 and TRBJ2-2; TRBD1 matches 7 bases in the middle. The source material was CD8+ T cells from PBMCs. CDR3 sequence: CASKAGGETGELFF. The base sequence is TGTGCCAGCAAGGCAGGGGGTGAGACCGGGGAGCTGTTTTTT.